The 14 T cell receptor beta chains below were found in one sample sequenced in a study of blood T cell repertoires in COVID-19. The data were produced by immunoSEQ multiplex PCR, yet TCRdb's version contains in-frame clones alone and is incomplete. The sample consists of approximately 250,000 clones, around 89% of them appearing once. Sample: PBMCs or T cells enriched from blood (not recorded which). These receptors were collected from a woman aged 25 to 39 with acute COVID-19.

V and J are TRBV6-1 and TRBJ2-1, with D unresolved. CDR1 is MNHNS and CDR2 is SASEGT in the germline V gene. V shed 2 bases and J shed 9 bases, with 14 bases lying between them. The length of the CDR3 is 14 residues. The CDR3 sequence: CASSELWSSLEQFF. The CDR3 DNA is TGTGCCAGCAGTGAACTTTGGAGCTCACTTGAGCAGTTCTTC.

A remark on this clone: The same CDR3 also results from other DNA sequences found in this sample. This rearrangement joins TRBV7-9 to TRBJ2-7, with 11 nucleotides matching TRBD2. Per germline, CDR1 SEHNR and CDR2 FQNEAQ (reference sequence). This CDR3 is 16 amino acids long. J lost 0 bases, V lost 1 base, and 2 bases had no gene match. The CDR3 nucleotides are TGTGCCAGCAGCTTAGGTGGGACTAGCGGCTCCTACGAGCAGTACTTC. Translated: CASSLGGTSGSYEQYF.

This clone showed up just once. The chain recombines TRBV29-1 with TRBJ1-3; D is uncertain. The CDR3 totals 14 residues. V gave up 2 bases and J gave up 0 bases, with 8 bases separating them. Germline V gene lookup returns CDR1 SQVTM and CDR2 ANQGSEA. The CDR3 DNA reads TGCAGCGTTGAACCTACCAACTCTGGAAACACCATATATTTT. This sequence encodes CSVEPTNSGNTIYF.

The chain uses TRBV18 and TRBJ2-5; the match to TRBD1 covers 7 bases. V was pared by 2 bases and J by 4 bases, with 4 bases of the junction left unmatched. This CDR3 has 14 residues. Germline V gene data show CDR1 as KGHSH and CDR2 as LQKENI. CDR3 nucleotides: TGTGCCAGCTCACCAGAGGGGGCGGGAGAGACCCAGTACTTC. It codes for CASSPEGAGETQYF.

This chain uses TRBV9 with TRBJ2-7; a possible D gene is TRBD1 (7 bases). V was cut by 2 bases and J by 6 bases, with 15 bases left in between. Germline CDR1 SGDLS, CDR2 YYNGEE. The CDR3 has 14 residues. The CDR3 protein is CASSVGGGAVEQYF. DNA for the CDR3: TGTGCCAGCAGCGTCGGAGGGGGCGCGGTCGAGCAGTACTTC.

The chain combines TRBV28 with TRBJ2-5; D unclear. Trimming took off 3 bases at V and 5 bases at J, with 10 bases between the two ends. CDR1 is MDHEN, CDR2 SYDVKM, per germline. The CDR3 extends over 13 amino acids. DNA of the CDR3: TGTGCCAGCAGTTTCGAGGTATCTGAGACCCAGTACTTC. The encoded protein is CASSFEVSETQYF. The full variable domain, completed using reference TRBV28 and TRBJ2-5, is DVKVTQSSRYLVKRTGEKVFLECVQDMDHENMFWYRQDPGLGLRLIYFSYDVKMKEKGDIPEGYSVSREKKERFSLILESASTNQTSMYLCASSFEVSETQYFGPGTRLLVL.

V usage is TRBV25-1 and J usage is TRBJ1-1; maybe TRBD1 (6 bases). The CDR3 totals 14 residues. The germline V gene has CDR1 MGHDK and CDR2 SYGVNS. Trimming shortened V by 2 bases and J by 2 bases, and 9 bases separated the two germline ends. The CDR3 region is CASSEGQFNTEAFF. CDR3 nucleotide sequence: TGTGCCAGCAGTGAAGGACAGTTCAACACTGAAGCTTTCTTT. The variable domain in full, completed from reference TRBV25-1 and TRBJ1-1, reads EADIYQTPRYLVIGTGKKITLECSQTMGHDKMYWYQQDPGMELHLIHYSYGVNSTEKGDLSSESTVSRIRTEHFPLTLESARPSHTSQYLCASSEGQFNTEAFFGQGTRLTVV.

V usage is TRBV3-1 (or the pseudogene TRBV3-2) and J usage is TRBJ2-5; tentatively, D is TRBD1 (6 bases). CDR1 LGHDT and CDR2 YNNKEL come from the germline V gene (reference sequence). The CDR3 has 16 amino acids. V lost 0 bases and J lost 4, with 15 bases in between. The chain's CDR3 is CASSQEANTGSETQYF. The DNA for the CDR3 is TGTGCCAGCAGCCAAGAAGCGAACACAGGGTCAGAGACCCAGTACTTC.

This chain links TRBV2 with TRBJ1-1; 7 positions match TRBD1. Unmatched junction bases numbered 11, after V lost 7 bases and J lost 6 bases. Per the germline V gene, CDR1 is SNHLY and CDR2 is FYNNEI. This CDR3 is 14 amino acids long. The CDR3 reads CASTDPGQSAEAFF. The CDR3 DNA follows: TGTGCCAGCACTGACCCGGGACAGTCCGCTGAAGCTTTCTTT.

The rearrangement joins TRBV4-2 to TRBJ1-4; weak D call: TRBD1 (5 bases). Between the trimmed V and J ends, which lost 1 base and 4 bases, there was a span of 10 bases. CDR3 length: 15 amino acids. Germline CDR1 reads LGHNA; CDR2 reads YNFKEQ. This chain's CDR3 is CASSQGSGGNEKLFF. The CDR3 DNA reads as TGTGCCAGCAGCCAAGGATCGGGGGGTAATGAAAAACTGTTTTTT.

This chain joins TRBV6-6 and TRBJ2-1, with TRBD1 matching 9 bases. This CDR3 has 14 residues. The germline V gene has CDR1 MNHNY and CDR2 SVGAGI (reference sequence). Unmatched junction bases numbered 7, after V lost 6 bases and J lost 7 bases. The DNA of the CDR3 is TGTGCCAGCAGATACACGGGGACAGGGAATGAGCAGTTCTTC. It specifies CASRYTGTGNEQFF.

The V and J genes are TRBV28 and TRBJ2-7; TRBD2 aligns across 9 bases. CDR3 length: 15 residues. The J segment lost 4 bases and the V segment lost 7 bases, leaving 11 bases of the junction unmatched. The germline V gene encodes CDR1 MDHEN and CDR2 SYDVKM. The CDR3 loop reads CASISGSGGHYEQYF. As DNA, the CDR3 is TGTGCCAGCATCTCGGGTAGCGGGGGCCATTACGAGCAGTACTTC.

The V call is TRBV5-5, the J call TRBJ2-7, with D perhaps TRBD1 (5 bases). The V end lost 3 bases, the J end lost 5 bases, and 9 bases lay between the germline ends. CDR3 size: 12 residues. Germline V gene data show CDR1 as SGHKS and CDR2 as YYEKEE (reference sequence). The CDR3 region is CASSSQGDEQYF. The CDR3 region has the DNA TGTGCCAGCAGCTCCCAGGGTGACGAGCAGTACTTC.

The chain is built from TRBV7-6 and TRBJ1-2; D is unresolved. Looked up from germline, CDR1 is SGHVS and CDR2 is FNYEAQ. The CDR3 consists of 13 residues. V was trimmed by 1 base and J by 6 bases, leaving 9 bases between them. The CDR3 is CASSLVSTHGYTF. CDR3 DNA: TGTGCCAGCAGCTTAGTCTCGACTCATGGCTACACCTTC.